This T cell receptor beta chain was recorded in a study of OX40 agonist ivuxolimab in advanced cancers. The overall study: Earlier anti-PD-1, anti-PD-L1 or anti-CTLA-4 therapy was permitted; over 35% had received some. Study findings and constraints: Some patients who did not respond also had low normalized T-cell clonal expansion.

A word on this clone: Its cognate antigen is unknown.

Generated by immunoSEQ multiplex PCR, the TCRdb table keeps only in-frame clones and is missing some. The sample carries some 74,000 clones, 85% recorded once. This sequence was found in an adult with an advanced solid tumor such as melanoma, head and neck, liver or kidney cancer. Here the sequenced sample was CD4+ or CD8+ T cells sorted from blood, taken in a trial of the OX40 agonist ivuxolimab.

Here the CDR3 reads CSVRDSGLSGNTIYF. The CDR3 DNA reads as TGCAGCGTTAGGGATTCCGGTCTCTCTGGAAACACCATATATTTT. The chain uses TRBV29-1 and TRBJ1-3; D is unresolved. Germline CDR1 and CDR2: SQVTM and ANQGSEA. The CDR3 extends over 15 amino acids. V lost 5 bases, J lost 0 bases, and 14 bases lay in between.